Included here is one T cell receptor (beta chain) sequence, with context. J gave up 3 bases and V 8 bases, and 13 bases lay outside the gene matches. The CDR3 contains 15 residues. Germline CDR1 is MDHEN and CDR2 is SYDVKM. This entry comes from a study of immune evolution from preneoplasia to lung adenocarcinoma. Data came from immunoSEQ multiplex PCR; TCRdb stores just in-frame clones and leaves some out. The sample lists 11,000 to 15,000 clones; approximately 78% were seen once. The sample consisted of FFPE minimally invasive lung adenocarcinoma tissue. The sequence came from a person between 65 and 79 years old with lung adenocarcinoma. The chain links TRBV28 to TRBJ2-7, with 7 bases that match TRBD2. CDR3 in DNA: TGTGCCAGCGGGGGGGGGTCGGCGGATAACTACGAGCAGTACTTC. It codes for CASGGGSADNYEQYF.